This T cell receptor (beta chain) emerged from a study of technical replicates of blood from a handful of donors. CDR1 is SGDLS and CDR2 is YYNGEE in the germline V gene. This CDR3 spans 16 amino acids. V was trimmed by 0 bases and J by 7 bases, leaving 17 bases between them. Sequenced by immunoSEQ multiplex PCR; TCRdb stores in-frame clones only, minus some. The sample contains 55,000 to 75,000 clones, about nine tenths of which appear only once. Sequenced material: PBMCs. The chain has TRBV9 and TRBJ2-1; the D gene is possibly TRBD2 (5 bases). The TCR was taken from a human donor in good health. Some clones in this sample may be carry-over from other donors' samples. The chain's CDR3 is CASSVVGAAIINEQFF. DNA for the CDR3: TGTGCCAGCAGCGTAGTAGGAGCGGCTATAATAAATGAGCAGTTCTTC.